This TCR beta chain was profiled in a study of cytomegalovirus exposure and HLA in healthy donors. The primer mix had 60 Vbeta and 13 Jbeta primers. Sequencing used immunoSEQ multiplex PCR; TCRdb keeps in-frame clones, though not all of them. The sample shows about 180,000 clones, approximately 84% of them seen only once. As for this clone: The antigen remains unidentified.

Study observations and caveats: In an earlier analysis, most TCR beta V segments were productive about 87% or about 30% of the time.

The V gene end was trimmed by 6 bases and the J gene end by 5 bases; junction bases not matched to a gene: 10. Germline V lookup: CDR1 MDHEN, CDR2 SYDVKM. The CDR3 has 15 amino acids. The rearrangement links TRBV28 to TRBJ1-1; 9 nucleotides agree with TRBD1. The sample comprised PBMCs. This clonotype was sampled from a girl between 5 and 17 years old in good health and CMV-seropositive. CDR3 amino acids: CASSLGQGRRTEAFF. CDR3 in DNA: TGTGCCAGCAGCCTCGGACAGGGGCGGAGGACTGAAGCTTTCTTT.